This is a list of T cell receptor beta chains from one sample in a study of early T cells in non-severe SARS-CoV-2 infection. Each CDR3 protein is one row after TCRdb ran MiXCR on the 5' RACE reads. The data hold approximately 79,000 distinct CDR3 sequences, with roughly 13% observed a single time. Sequencing was performed on whole blood. Receptors were obtained from an adult who was a healthcare worker with PCR-confirmed SARS-CoV-2 infection or an uninfected control (not recorded which). CDR3s include the opening cysteine and the closing phenylalanine or tryptophan. Each record gives: CDR3 DNA, CDR3 protein, V gene, clone size, J gene, D gene. A D gene is named only where the DNA matches it firmly. Clone sizes are given selectively: once, few, many, or a class where the clone is expanded.

TGTGCCAGCAGTGGTTTGGGGGGGACGAACACCGGGGAGCTGTTTTTT | CASSGLGGTNTGELFF | TRBV25-1 | many | TRBJ2-2 | TRBD2
TGCAGCGTGCCCCCTAGCGGCACAGATACGCAGTATTTT | CSVPPSGTDTQYF | TRBV29-1 | . | TRBJ2-3 | .
TGTGCCAGCGGCCTGACAGGGGGTCTCAATCAGCCCCAGCATTTT | CASGLTGGLNQPQHF | TRBV28 | . | TRBJ1-5 | TRBD1
TGTGCCAGCAGCCAGGACAGAAACTATGGCTACACCTTC | CASSQDRNYGYTF | TRBV7-2 | few | TRBJ1-2 | .
TGCAGTGCTAGGGATCGTGTAGAGACCCAGTACTTC | CSARDRVETQYF | TRBV20-1 | many | TRBJ2-5 | .
TGTGCCAGCTCACCAGGACAGACCTACGAGCAGTACTTC | CASSPGQTYEQYF | TRBV18 | . | TRBJ2-7 | .
TGTGCCAGTAGTATAGTGGCAGCGAACTACGAGCAGTACTTC | CASSIVAANYEQYF | TRBV19 | few | TRBJ2-7 | .
TGTGCCAGCAGTTCGAGGAGTTTGAAACCCCTCCACTTT | CASSSRSLKPLHF | TRBV12-3/TRBV12-4 | few | TRBJ1-6 | .
TGCAGTGCTGTAGGGTTCGGGGCGCCGACTGAAGCTTTCTTT | CSAVGFGAPTEAFF | TRBV20-1 | . | TRBJ1-1 | .
TGTGCCAGCAGTCACGGGGGGTTCAATCAGCCCCAGCATTTT | CASSHGGFNQPQHF | TRBV6-6 | many | TRBJ1-5 | .
TGCGCCAGCAGGACGGACGATAATTCACCCCTCCACTTT | CASRTDDNSPLHF | TRBV5-1 | many | TRBJ1-6 | .
TGCGCCAGCAGCCAAGATGATAGCGCCCTCAATGAGCAGTTCTTC | CASSQDDSALNEQFF | TRBV4-3 | . | TRBJ2-1 | .
TGTGCCAGCAGTCCCAGACAGGGAGAAAAACTGTTTTTT | CASSPRQGEKLFF | TRBV27 | . | TRBJ1-4 | TRBD1
TGTGCCAGCAGCACGACCCCAGGGGCCTCTGGAAACACCATATATTTT | CASSTTPGASGNTIYF | TRBV9 | many | TRBJ1-3 | .
TGCGCCAGCAGCTTGGCGGGGGGCGGCCCGTATGGCTACACCTTC | CASSLAGGGPYGYTF | TRBV5-1 | . | TRBJ1-2 | .
TGTGCCAGCAGCTTTACGGCGAGGCGGCTAAACTATGGCTACACCTTC | CASSFTARRLNYGYTF | TRBV7-2 | few | TRBJ1-2 | .
TGTGCCAGCAGGGGGGGGGCAACCTATAATTCACCCCTCCACTTT | CASRGGATYNSPLHF | TRBV6-6 | . | TRBJ1-6 | .
TGTGCCAGCAGTTATTCGGGACCGGATGAGTTGGAGACCCAGTACTTC | CASSYSGPDELETQYF | TRBV6-2/TRBV6-3 | many | TRBJ2-5 | .
TGCAGCGTATCTCCGGGACTAGCCACTGAAGCTTTCTTT | CSVSPGLATEAFF | TRBV29-1 | . | TRBJ1-1 | .
TGTGCCAGCAGCACGACAGGGCCTGATCAGCCCCAGCATTTT | CASSTTGPDQPQHF | TRBV11-2 | once | TRBJ1-5 | TRBD1
TGTGCCAGCGGATGGTCAGGAGAGCAGTTCTTC | CASGWSGEQFF | TRBV12-3/TRBV12-4 | few | TRBJ2-1 | .
TGTGCCAGCAGCCGACAGGGAGCTACAACTAATGAAAAACTGTTTTTT | CASSRQGATTNEKLFF | TRBV2 | . | TRBJ1-4 | TRBD1
TGCAGTGCTAGACAGGGTGTATATAATTCACCCCTCCACTTT | CSARQGVYNSPLHF | TRBV20-1 | few | TRBJ1-6 | .
TGTGCCAGCAGTTTTACTAGCGGGGGAGACCAAGAGACCCAGTACTTC | CASSFTSGGDQETQYF | TRBV12-3/TRBV12-4 | many | TRBJ2-5 | TRBD2
TGTGCCAGCAGTGCTGGGATAACCGGGGAGCTGTTTTTT | CASSAGITGELFF | TRBV2 | . | TRBJ2-2 | .
TGTGCCATCCCGGGGAACAGTTCTAGCGGGGGGAGAAACACAGATACGCAGTATTTT | CAIPGNSSSGGRNTDTQYF | TRBV10-3 | few | TRBJ2-3 | TRBD2
TGTGCCAGCAGCGTAGCTGCAGCCCTTAGCTATGGCTACACCTTC | CASSVAAALSYGYTF | TRBV9 | many | TRBJ1-2 | .
TGTGCCAGCAGTTTTGGCAGAACGAAGCAGTTCTTC | CASSFGRTKQFF | TRBV28 | . | TRBJ2-1 | .
TGTGCCAGCAGCTTAAATAGCGGGAGAACAGAGACCCAGTACTTC | CASSLNSGRTETQYF | TRBV7-9 | many | TRBJ2-5 | TRBD2
TGTGCCAGCAGCCAAGACGTCACAGGGCTCTATGGCTACACCTTC | CASSQDVTGLYGYTF | TRBV3-1 | many | TRBJ1-2 | .
TGCAGTGCCAGCGGGGGTAGCTCCTACGAGCAGTACTTC | CSASGGSSYEQYF | TRBV20-1 | few | TRBJ2-7 | TRBD2
TGTGCCAGCAGCTTAGCCGATAGGACAGTAACAATCCAAGAGACCCAGTACTTC | CASSLADRTVTIQETQYF | TRBV7-6 | . | TRBJ2-5 | .
TGTGCCAGCAGCCTCCTCCGGGACAGCTACTACGAGCAGTACTTC | CASSLLRDSYYEQYF | TRBV7-6 | . | TRBJ2-7 | TRBD1
TGTGCCAGCAGCCAATCGGGGGACATCAATCAGCCCCAGCATTTT | CASSQSGDINQPQHF | TRBV3-1 | . | TRBJ1-5 | .
TGTGCCAGCAGTTACCCCGGGACAGGGAATGAGCAGTTCTTC | CASSYPGTGNEQFF | TRBV27 | many | TRBJ2-1 | TRBD1
TGCAGTGCTAAAGGCCACAATGAGCAGTTCTTC | CSAKGHNEQFF | TRBV20-1 | . | TRBJ2-1 | .
TGTGCCAGCAGTTTAGGTTCTAGCACAGATACGCAGTATTTT | CASSLGSSTDTQYF | TRBV12-3/TRBV12-4 | many | TRBJ2-3 | .
TGTGCCATCAGTGAGTCGAGCCGGGCAGGGACCCAGTACTTC | CAISESSRAGTQYF | TRBV10-3 | few | TRBJ2-5 | .
TGTGCCAGCAGCTTGACTAGAGGCGAGCAGTACTTC | CASSLTRGEQYF | TRBV7-2 | . | TRBJ2-7 | .
TGCAGTGCTAGAATGGGAGGGACGAGGCGGGAGACCCAGTACTTC | CSARMGGTRRETQYF | TRBV20-1 | . | TRBJ2-5 | TRBD2
TGTGCCAGCAGTCCTCCGGGAGTAAACATTCAGTACTTC | CASSPPGVNIQYF | TRBV28 | many | TRBJ2-4 | .
TGTGCCAGCAGCTTATTGGTGACAGCTGGCTACAATGAGCAGTTCTTC | CASSLLVTAGYNEQFF | TRBV7-2 | few | TRBJ2-1 | .
TGTGCCGGCACCCCCGGGGAGCTGTTTTTT | CAGTPGELFF | TRBV6-2/TRBV6-3 | . | TRBJ2-2 | .
TGTGCCAGCAGTGAAGTGACTAGGGGGGGAAACATTCAGTACTTC | CASSEVTRGGNIQYF | TRBV2 | . | TRBJ2-4 | .
TGTGCCAGCAGTTTACCAGGGAAGGGGAGTGAAAAACTGTTTTTT | CASSLPGKGSEKLFF | TRBV28 | . | TRBJ1-4 | .
TGTGCCAGCGGAACGGGCCAGGGCCCCGCGGGCTACACCTTC | CASGTGQGPAGYTF | TRBV6-2/TRBV6-3 | . | TRBJ1-2 | .
TGCGCCACCTCGCGGACAGAGAACACTGAAGCTTTCTTT | CATSRTENTEAFF | TRBV10-2 | few | TRBJ1-1 | .
TGTGCCAGCAGCAGAGGGGAGAGACAGGGAACCTACAATGAGCAGTTCTTC | CASSRGERQGTYNEQFF | TRBV9 | . | TRBJ2-1 | TRBD1